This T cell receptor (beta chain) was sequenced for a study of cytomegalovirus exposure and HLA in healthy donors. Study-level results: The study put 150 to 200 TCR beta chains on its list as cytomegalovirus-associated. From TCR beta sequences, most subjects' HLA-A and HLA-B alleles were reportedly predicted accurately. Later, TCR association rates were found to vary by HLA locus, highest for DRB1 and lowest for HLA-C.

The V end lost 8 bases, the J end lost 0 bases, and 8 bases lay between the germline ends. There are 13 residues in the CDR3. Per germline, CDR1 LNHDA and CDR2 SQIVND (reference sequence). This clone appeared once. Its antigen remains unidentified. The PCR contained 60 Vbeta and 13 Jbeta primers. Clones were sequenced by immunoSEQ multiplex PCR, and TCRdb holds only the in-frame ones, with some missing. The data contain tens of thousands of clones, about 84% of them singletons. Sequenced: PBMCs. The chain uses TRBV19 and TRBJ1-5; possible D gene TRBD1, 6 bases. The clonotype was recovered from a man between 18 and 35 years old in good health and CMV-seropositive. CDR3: CASETGSNQPQHF. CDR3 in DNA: TGTGCCAGTGAGACAGGTAGCAATCAGCCCCAGCATTTT.